This TCR beta chain originates from a study of T cells in Graves' hyperthyroidism and ophthalmopathy. Trimming shortened V by 4 bases and J by 1 base, and 18 bases separated the two germline ends. Germline CDR1 SGHRS, CDR2 YFSETQ. The CDR3 has 17 amino acids. The CDR3 regions of TCR beta were amplified from RNA transcripts. First-round RT-PCR targeting the TCR CDR3 was performed with the HTBI primer set. Each CDR3 protein is one row after TCRdb ran MiXCR on the multiplex PCR reads. The table has roughly 200,000 distinct CDR3 sequences, around 16% seen once. This clonotype was sampled from a man aged 40-49 years with Graves' hyperthyroidism. The sample was blood. The V gene is TRBV5-1, the J gene TRBJ2-4; D is undetermined. The CDR3 here is CASSKAPGLGAKNIQYF. CDR3 DNA: TGCGCCAGCAGCAAGGCTCCGGGCCTGGGGGCCAAAAACATTCAGTACTTC.